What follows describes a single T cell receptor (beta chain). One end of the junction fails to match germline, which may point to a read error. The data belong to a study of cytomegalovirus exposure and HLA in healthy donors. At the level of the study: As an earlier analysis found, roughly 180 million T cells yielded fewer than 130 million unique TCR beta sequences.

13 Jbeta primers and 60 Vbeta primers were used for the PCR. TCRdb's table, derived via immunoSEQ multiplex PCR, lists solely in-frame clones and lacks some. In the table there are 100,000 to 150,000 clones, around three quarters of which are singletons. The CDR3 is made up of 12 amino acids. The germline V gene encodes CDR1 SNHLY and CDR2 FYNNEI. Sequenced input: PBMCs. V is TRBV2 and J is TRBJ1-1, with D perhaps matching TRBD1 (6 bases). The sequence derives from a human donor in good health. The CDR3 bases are TGTGCCAGCACTGAAGACAGGAGTGAAGCTTTCTTT. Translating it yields CASTEDRSEAFF.